This T cell receptor (beta chain) was documented in a study of cytomegalovirus exposure and HLA in healthy donors. Study-wide points: Common viral pathogens seemed to be connected with several of the most significant clusters, according to a later analysis.

A multiplex PCR was run with 60 Vbeta primers and 13 Jbeta primers. Sequenced by immunoSEQ multiplex PCR; TCRdb stores in-frame clones only, minus some. The sample has about 200,000 clones, approximately 80% seen once. V lost 0 bases and J lost 8, with 16 bases in between. This CDR3 has 15 residues. Germline lookup yields CDR1 SGHRS and CDR2 YFSETQ. For this clone: What it binds is unknown.

The source of this sequence is a young woman in good health and CMV-seronegative. The genes are TRBV5-1 and TRBJ2-3; unclear D gene. The sample comprised PBMCs. The DNA of the CDR3 is TGCGCCAGCAGCTTGGCCCTTTCGTCAGCAGGTACGCAGTATTTT. It translates to CASSLALSSAGTQYF.